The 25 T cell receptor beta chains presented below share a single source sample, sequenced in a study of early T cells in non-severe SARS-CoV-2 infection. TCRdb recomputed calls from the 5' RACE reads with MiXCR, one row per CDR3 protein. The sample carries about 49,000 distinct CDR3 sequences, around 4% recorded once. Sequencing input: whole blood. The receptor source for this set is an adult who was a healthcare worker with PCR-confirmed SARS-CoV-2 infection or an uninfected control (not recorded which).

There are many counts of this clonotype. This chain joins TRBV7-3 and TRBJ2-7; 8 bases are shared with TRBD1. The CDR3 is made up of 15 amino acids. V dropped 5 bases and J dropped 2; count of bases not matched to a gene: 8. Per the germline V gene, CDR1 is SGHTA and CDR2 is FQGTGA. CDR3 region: CASSNRTGNTYEQYF. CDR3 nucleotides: TGTGCCAGCAGCAATAGGACAGGGAACACCTACGAGCAGTACTTC. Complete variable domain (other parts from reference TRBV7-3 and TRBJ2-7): GAGVSQTPSNKVTEKGKYVELRCDPISGHTALYWYRQSLGQGPEFLIYFQGTGAADDSGLPNDRFFAVRPEGSVSTLKIQRTERGDSAVYLCASSNRTGNTYEQYFGPGTRLTVT.

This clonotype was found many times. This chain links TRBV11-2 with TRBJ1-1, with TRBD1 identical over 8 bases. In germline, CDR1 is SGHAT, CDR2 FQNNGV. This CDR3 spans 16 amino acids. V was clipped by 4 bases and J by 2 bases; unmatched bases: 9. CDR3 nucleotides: TGTGCCAGCAGCTCTAACAGGGGGTCCCTTAACACTGAAGCTTTCTTT. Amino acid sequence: CASSSNRGSLNTEAFF.

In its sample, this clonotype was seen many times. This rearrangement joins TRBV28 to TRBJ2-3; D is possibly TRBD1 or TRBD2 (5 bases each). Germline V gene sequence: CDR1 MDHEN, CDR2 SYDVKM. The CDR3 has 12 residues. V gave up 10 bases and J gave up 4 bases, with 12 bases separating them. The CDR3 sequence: CAIPSGPDTQYF. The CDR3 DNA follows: TGTGCCATCCCCTCGGGGCCAGATACGCAGTATTTT.

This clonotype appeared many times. In nucleotides, the CDR3 is TGTGCCAGCAGCTCCCTGGGAGATACGCAGTATTTT. Encoded protein: CASSSLGDTQYF. The chain has TRBV7-2 and TRBJ2-3; no clear D. The V gene's germline CDR1 is SGHTA and CDR2 FQGNSA. The ends were cut back, 4 bases at V and 5 bases at J, with 7 bases in the middle. The CDR3 totals 12 residues.

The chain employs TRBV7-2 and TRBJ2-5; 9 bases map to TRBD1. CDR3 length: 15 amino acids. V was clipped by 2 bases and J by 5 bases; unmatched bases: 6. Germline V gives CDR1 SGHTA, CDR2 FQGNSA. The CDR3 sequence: CASSLRRTGAETQYF. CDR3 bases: TGTGCCAGCAGCTTACGTCGGACAGGGGCGGAGACCCAGTACTTC.

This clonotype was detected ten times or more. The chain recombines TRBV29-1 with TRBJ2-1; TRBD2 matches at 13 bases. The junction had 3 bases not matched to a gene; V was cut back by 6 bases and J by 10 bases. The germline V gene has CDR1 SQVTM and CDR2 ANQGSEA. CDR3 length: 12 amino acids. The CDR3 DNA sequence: TGCAGCGTCGGGGGACTAGCGGGGGAGCAGTTCTTC. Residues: CSVGGLAGEQFF.

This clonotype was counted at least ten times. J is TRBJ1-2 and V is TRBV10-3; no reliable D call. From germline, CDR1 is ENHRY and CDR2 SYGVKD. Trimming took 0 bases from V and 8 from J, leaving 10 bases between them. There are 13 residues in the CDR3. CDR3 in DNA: TGTGCCATCAGTGAGTCGAAGTCGATCGGCTACACCTTC. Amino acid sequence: CAISESKSIGYTF.

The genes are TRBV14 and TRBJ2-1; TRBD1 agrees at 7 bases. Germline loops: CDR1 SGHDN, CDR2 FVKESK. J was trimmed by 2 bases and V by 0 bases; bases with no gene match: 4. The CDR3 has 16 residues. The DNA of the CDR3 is TGTGCCAGCAGCCAAGAGAGACAGGGACCCTACAATGAGCAGTTCTTC. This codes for CASSQERQGPYNEQFF.

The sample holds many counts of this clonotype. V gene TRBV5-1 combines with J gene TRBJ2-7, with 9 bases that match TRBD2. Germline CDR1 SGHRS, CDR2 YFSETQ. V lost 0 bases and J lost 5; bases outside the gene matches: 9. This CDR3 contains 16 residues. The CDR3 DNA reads TGCGCCAGCAGCTTGGTGTTGCGGGAGGGCCTGAACGAGCAGTACTTC. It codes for CASSLVLREGLNEQYF.

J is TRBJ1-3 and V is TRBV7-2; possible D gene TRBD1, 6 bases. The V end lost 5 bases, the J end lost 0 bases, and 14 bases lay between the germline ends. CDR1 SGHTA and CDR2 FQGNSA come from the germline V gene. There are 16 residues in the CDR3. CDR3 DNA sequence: TGTGCCAGCAGCATTACAGGGCCTCGCTCTGGAAACACCATATATTTT. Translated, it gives CASSITGPRSGNTIYF.

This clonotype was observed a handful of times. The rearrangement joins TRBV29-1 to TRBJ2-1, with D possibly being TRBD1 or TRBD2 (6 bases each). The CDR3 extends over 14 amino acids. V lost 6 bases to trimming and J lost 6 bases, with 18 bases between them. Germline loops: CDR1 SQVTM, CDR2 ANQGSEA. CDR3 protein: CSVPVGGWGNEQFF. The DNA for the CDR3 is TGCAGCGTCCCGGTGGGGGGCTGGGGCAATGAGCAGTTCTTC.

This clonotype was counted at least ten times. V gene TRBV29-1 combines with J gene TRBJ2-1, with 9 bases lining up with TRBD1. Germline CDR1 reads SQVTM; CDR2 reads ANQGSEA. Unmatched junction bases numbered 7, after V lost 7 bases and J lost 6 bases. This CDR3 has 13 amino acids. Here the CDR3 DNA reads TGCAGCGCGACCCGGGACAGGGCCAATGAGCAGTTCTTC. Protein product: CSATRDRANEQFF.

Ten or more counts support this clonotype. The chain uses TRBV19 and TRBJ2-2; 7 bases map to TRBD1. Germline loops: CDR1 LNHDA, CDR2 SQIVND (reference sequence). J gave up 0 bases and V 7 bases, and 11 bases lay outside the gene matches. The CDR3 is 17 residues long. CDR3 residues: CASKQGGLFANTGELFF. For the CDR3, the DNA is TGTGCCAGTAAGCAAGGGGGCCTGTTCGCGAACACCGGGGAGCTGTTTTTT.

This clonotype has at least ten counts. The CDR3 DNA is TGTGCCAGCAGCTTAGATTCGGTGACTAGCGGGAGTTCTGTAGCCAAAAACATTCAGTACTTC. Translation: CASSLDSVTSGSSVAKNIQYF. The gene calls are TRBV11-2 and TRBJ2-4; the match to TRBD2 covers 12 bases. Trimming removed 0 bases from V and 0 bases from J; junction bases left unmatched: 12. Germline values: CDR1 SGHAT, CDR2 FQNNGV. CDR3 length: 21 amino acids.

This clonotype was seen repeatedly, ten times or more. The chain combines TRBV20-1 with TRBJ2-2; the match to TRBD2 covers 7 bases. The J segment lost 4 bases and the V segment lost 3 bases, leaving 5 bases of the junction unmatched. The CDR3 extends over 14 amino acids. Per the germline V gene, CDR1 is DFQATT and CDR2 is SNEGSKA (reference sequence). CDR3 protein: CSARPSGGTGELFF. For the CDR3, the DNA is TGCAGTGCTAGGCCTAGCGGAGGCACCGGGGAGCTGTTTTTT.

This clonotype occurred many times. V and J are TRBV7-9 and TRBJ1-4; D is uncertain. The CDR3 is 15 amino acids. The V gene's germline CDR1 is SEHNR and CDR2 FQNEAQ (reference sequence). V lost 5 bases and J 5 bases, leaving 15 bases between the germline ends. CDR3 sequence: CASSPPGGGNEKLFF. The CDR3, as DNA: TGTGCCAGCAGCCCTCCGGGAGGAGGGAATGAAAAACTGTTTTTT. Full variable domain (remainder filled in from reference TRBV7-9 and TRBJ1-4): DTGVSQNPRHKITKRGQNVTFRCDPISEHNRLYWYRQTLGQGPEFLTYFQNEAQLEKSRLLSDRFSAERPKGSFSTLEIQRTEQGDSAMYLCASSPPGGGNEKLFFGSGTQLSVL.

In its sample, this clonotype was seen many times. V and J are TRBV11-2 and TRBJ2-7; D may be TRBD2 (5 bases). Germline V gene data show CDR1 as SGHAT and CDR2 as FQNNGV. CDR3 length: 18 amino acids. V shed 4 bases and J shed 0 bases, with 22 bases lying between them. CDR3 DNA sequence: TGTGCCAGCAGCTCTCAACTCGGAGGAGGCCCGAGCTCCTACGAGCAGTACTTC. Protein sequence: CASSSQLGGGPSSYEQYF.

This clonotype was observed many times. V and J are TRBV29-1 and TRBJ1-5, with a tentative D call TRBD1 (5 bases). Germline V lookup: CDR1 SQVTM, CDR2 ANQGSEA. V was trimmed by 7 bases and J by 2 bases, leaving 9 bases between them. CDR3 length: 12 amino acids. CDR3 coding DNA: TGCAGCGCTCAAGGGGGCAATCAGCCCCAGCATTTT. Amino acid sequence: CSAQGGNQPQHF.

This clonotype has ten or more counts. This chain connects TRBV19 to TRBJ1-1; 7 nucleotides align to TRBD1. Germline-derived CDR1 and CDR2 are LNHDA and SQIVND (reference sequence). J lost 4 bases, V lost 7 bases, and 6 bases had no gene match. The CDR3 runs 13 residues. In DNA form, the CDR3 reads TGTGCCAGTAACCCAGGGGGGGGCACTGAAGCTTTCTTT. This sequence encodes CASNPGGGTEAFF.

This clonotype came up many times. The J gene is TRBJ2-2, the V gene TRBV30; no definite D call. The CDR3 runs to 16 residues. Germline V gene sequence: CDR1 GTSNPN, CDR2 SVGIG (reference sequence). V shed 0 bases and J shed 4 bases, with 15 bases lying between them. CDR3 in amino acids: CAWSVGRTDGTGELFF. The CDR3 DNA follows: TGTGCCTGGAGTGTGGGTCGTACTGACGGCACCGGGGAGCTGTTTTTT.

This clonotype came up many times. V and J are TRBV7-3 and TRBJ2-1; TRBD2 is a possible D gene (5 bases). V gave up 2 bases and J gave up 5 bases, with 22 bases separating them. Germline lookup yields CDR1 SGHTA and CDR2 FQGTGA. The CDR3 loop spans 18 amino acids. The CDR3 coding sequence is TGTGCCAGCAGCTTATACGCGGGCGTATCATTTGATCACAATGAGCAGTTCTTC. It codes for CASSLYAGVSFDHNEQFF.

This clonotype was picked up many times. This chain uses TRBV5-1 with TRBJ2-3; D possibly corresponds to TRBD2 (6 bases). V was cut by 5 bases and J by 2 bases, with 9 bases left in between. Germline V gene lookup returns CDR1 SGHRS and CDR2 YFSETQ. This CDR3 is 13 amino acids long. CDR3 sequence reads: CASSRDFTDTQYF. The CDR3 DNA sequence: TGCGCCAGCAGTCGGGACTTCACAGATACGCAGTATTTT.

The CDR3 nucleotides read TGTGCCACCAGCAGAGATCCGGCGGAAGAGACCCAGTACTTC. As protein: CATSRDPAEETQYF. This rearrangement joins TRBV15 to TRBJ2-5, with D unclear. This CDR3 is built from 14 residues. CDR1 and CDR2 (germline): LNHNV, YYDKDF (reference sequence). Between the trimmed V and J ends, which lost 0 bases and 3 bases, there was a span of 8 bases.

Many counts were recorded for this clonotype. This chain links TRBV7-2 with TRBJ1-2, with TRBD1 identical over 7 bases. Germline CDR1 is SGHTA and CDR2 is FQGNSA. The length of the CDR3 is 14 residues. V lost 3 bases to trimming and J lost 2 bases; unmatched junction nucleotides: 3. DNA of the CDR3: TGTGCCAGCAGCTTGACAGGGTCAAACTATGGCTACACCTTC. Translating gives CASSLTGSNYGYTF.

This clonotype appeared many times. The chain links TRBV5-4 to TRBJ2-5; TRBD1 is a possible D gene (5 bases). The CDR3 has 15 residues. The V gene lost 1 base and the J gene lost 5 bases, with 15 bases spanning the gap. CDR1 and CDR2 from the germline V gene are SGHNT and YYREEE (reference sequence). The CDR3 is CASSLQGRSGETQYF. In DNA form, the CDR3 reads TGTGCCAGCAGCTTGCAGGGTCGATCTGGGGAGACCCAGTACTTC.